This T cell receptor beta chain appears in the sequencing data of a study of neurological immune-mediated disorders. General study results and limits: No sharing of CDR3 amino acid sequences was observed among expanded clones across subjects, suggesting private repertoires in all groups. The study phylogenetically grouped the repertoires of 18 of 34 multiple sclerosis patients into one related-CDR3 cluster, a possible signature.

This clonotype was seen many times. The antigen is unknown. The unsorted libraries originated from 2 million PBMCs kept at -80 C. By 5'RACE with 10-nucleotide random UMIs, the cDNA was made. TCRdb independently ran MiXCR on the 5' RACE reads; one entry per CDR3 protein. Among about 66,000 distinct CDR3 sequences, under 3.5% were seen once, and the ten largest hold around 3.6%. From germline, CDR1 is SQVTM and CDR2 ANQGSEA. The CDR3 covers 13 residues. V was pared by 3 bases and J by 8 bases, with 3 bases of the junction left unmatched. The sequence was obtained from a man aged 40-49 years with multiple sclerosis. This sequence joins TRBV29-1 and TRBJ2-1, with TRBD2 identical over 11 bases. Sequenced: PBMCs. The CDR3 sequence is CSVDPSGRYEQFF. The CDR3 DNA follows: TGCAGCGTTGATCCTAGCGGGAGGTATGAGCAGTTCTTC.